The 32 T cell receptor beta chains reported below all come from one sample, sequenced in a study of blood T cells in healthy people across ages. A second PCR of roughly 6 to 12 cycles used a sample-barcoded 5' primer and a J-beta primer mix. TCRdb redid the calling of the 5' RACE reads with MiXCR, one entry per CDR3 protein. The data hold 1.5 million to 1.9 million distinct CDR3 sequences, with 35% to 45% observed a single time. Sequenced sample: blood. The receptor source for this set is a woman under 30 in good health.

This clonotype has a handful of counts. The rearrangement links TRBV7-6 to TRBJ1-4, with D hard to call. CDR1 is SGHVS and CDR2 is FNYEAQ in the germline V gene. V was trimmed by 2 bases and J by 7 bases, leaving 11 bases between them. CDR3 size: 14 residues. In DNA form, the CDR3 reads TGTGCCAGCAGCTTACGGGGAGGCATTGAAAAACTGTTTTTT. Translating it yields CASSLRGGIEKLFF.

The rearrangement links TRBV6-8 to TRBJ2-1; D may correspond to TRBD1 or TRBD2 (5 bases each). The ends were cut back, 2 bases at V and 6 bases at J, with 8 bases in the middle. CDR1 and CDR2 from the germline V gene are MNHGY and SAAAGT. This CDR3 region has 13 residues. CDR3 amino acids: CASSYGAGNEQFF. CDR3 DNA: TGTGCCAGCAGTTACGGGGCGGGCAATGAGCAGTTCTTC.

This clonotype came up a few times. The chain joins TRBV20-1 to TRBJ2-3; 8 nucleotides agree with TRBD1. V trimming: 2 bases; J trimming: 1 base; junction bases outside the gene matches: 8. Germline loops: CDR1 DFQATT, CDR2 SNEGSKA (reference sequence). The CDR3 spans 16 residues. CDR3 in amino acids: CSARQGARGGTDTQYF. The CDR3 bases are TGCAGTGCTAGACAGGGGGCTCGGGGAGGCACAGATACGCAGTATTTT.

The chain is built from TRBV29-1 and TRBJ1-2, with a tentative D call TRBD1 (6 bases). V lost 4 bases to trimming and J lost 4 bases, with 16 bases between them. Per germline, CDR1 SQVTM and CDR2 ANQGSEA. The CDR3 contains 14 residues. The chain's CDR3 is CSVGGGRIGYGYTF. CDR3 bases: TGCAGCGTTGGGGGGGGCAGAATCGGCTATGGCTACACCTTC.

This clonotype was counted only a few times. V gene TRBV7-2 combines with J gene TRBJ2-3; D call uncertain. CDR3 length: 14 amino acids. Trimming removed 7 bases from V and 6 bases from J, with 17 bases in between. CDR1 SGHTA and CDR2 FQGNSA come from the germline V gene. The CDR3 spells CASNLGPVADTQYF. The CDR3 DNA follows: TGTGCCAGCAACCTAGGGCCGGTTGCTGATACGCAGTATTTT.

To note about this clonotype: Given a much more abundant clone one base away, this may be a read error. The chain combines TRBV7-6 with TRBJ2-4; TRBD2 agrees at 9 bases. The CDR3 runs 16 residues. Germline V CDR1 and CDR2: SGHVS, FNYEAQ. Trimming took 2 bases from V and 13 from J; bases not matched to a gene: 15. CDR3 DNA: TGTGCCAGCAGCTTAACTTTAGGGCGGGGGGGTCATGAGCAGTACTTC. Its translation is CASSLTLGRGGHEQYF.

This clonotype has only a few counts. The rearrangement uses TRBV7-2 and TRBJ2-4, with TRBD2 as a possible D gene (6 bases). Germline lookup yields CDR1 SGHTA and CDR2 FQGNSA. There are 13 residues in the CDR3. V lost 5 bases, J lost 3 bases, and 8 bases lay in between. In nucleotides, the CDR3 is TGTGCCAGCAGCCTGGACTACAAAAACATTCAGTACTTC. Its protein product is CASSLDYKNIQYF.

In its sample, this clonotype was seen a few times. The chain joins TRBV6-5 to TRBJ2-5; a possible D gene is TRBD1 (6 bases). V dropped 10 bases and J dropped 0 bases, with 15 bases sitting between them. The CDR3 length is 14 residues. From germline, CDR1 is MNHEY and CDR2 SVGAGI. The CDR3 loop reads CATKQGSDQETQYF. CDR3 sequence (DNA): TGTGCCACCAAACAGGGTAGCGACCAAGAGACCCAGTACTTC.

This clonotype was counted a few times. This chain links TRBV4-1 with TRBJ2-4; D remains unclear. The CDR3 extends over 13 amino acids. The germline CDR1 and CDR2 sequences are MGHRA and YSYEKL. The V and J ends lost 1 base and 6 bases respectively, with 7 bases between them. The CDR3 DNA follows: TGCGCCAGCAGCCAAGTCATGGGAAACATTCAGTACTTC. It is translated as CASSQVMGNIQYF.

V is TRBV4-2 and J is TRBJ1-4; weak D call: TRBD1 (6 bases). CDR3 length: 16 amino acids. CDR1 is LGHNA, CDR2 YNFKEQ, per germline. V lost 3 bases to trimming and J lost 5 bases, with 16 bases between them. The CDR3 loop reads CASSHQQGRVNEKLFF. The DNA of the CDR3 is TGTGCCAGCAGCCACCAACAGGGACGGGTAAATGAAAAACTGTTTTTT.

This clonotype has more than one count but fewer than ten. The chain has TRBV4-1 and TRBJ2-7, with 11 positions matching TRBD2. Germline-derived CDR1 and CDR2 are MGHRA and YSYEKL. This CDR3 region has 18 residues. Trimming took 2 bases from V and 1 from J; bases not matched to a gene: 10. The CDR3 DNA reads as TGCGCCAGCAGCCAAAAAGTCCTATTAGCGGGGGGGTCCTACGAGCAGTACTTC. Translating it yields CASSQKVLLAGGSYEQYF.

This clonotype came up once. The chain employs TRBV6-6 and TRBJ2-1; the match to TRBD1 covers 7 bases. CDR3 length equals 14 residues. J gave up 13 bases and V 6 bases, and 15 bases lay outside the gene matches. Per germline, CDR1 MNHNY and CDR2 SVGAGI (reference sequence). CDR3 sequence reads: CASRIRDSGETQFF. The CDR3 DNA reads as TGTGCCAGCAGGATCCGGGACAGCGGAGAGACCCAGTTCTTC.

This clonotype was observed many times. V and J are TRBV20-1 and TRBJ1-2; no reliable D call. Trimming cost V 1 base and J 6 bases, with 12 bases left between them. Per the germline V gene, CDR1 is DFQATT and CDR2 is SNEGSKA (reference sequence). The CDR3 runs to 13 residues. The CDR3 sequence: CSARVRESDGYTF. Here the CDR3 DNA reads TGCAGTGCTAGAGTTCGGGAAAGCGATGGCTACACCTTC.

V usage is TRBV20-1 and J usage is TRBJ2-5; TRBD2 agrees at 7 bases. Per germline, CDR1 DFQATT and CDR2 SNEGSKA (reference sequence). The CDR3 runs to 14 residues. The CDR3 DNA sequence: TGCAAGGTAGTGGGAGGGCCGGTTTTGGATGAGCAGTACTTC. Translated, it gives CKVVGGPVLDEQYF.

J is TRBJ2-7 and V is TRBV27, with TRBD2 matching 10 bases. J lost 2 bases, V lost 3 bases, and 10 bases had no gene match. Germline CDR1 MNHEY, CDR2 SMNVEV (reference sequence). The CDR3 sequence is 17 residues long. This chain's CDR3 is CASSFLGLAETPYEQYF. The CDR3 nucleotides read TGTGCCAGCAGTTTTCTCGGACTAGCGGAGACGCCCTACGAGCAGTACTTC.

The chain's CDR3 is CASSLAVDNINGYTF. The CDR3 DNA sequence: TGTGCCAGCAGCTTGGCTGTCGACAATATCAATGGCTACACCTTC. This chain joins TRBV5-4 and TRBJ1-2; D ambiguous. Looked up from germline, CDR1 is SGHNT and CDR2 is YYREEE (reference sequence). The CDR3 runs 15 residues. V dropped 0 bases and J dropped 6 bases, with 15 bases sitting between them. Full variable domain (remainder filled in from reference TRBV5-4 and TRBJ1-2): ETGVTQSPTHLIKTRGQQVTLRCSSQSGHNTVSWYQQALGQGPQFIFQYYREEENGRGNFPPRFSGLQFPNYSSELNVNALELDDSALYLCASSLAVDNINGYTFGSGTRLTVV.

This clonotype was seen only a few times. The chain recombines TRBV28 with TRBJ1-4; D not certain. Germline V gene data show CDR1 as MDHEN and CDR2 as SYDVKM. There are 14 residues in the CDR3. V lost 2 bases, J lost 5 bases, and 9 bases lay in between. This CDR3 reads CASSLMDPNEKLFF. CDR3 nucleotides: TGTGCCAGCAGTTTAATGGACCCCAATGAAAAACTGTTTTTT.

The rearrangement links TRBV13 to TRBJ2-1; 12 positions agree with TRBD2. Germline V gene lookup returns CDR1 PRHDT and CDR2 FYEKMQ (reference sequence). The CDR3 contains 16 residues. The trim removed 3 bases at V and 6 bases at J, leaving 6 bases unmatched. The CDR3 reads CASSFATSGSFNEQFF. The DNA of the CDR3 is TGTGCCAGCAGCTTTGCGACTAGCGGGAGTTTCAATGAGCAGTTCTTC.

The J gene is TRBJ2-5, the V gene TRBV12-3 or TRBV12-4, with a tentative D call TRBD2 (7 bases). The CDR3 sequence is 16 residues long. Trimming removed 0 bases at V and 0 bases at J, with 11 bases between. The CDR3 is CASSLAAGGHQETQYF. CDR3 DNA sequence: TGTGCCAGCAGTTTAGCCGCCGGGGGGCACCAAGAGACCCAGTACTTC.

This chain joins TRBV28 and TRBJ1-5; D might be TRBD1 (5 bases). The V end lost 5 bases, the J end lost 0 bases, and 14 bases lay between the germline ends. This CDR3 region has 16 residues. CDR1 is MDHEN, CDR2 SYDVKM, per germline. The CDR3 DNA follows: TGTGCCAGCAGTCTCCCCCGGGACGGTAGCAATCAGCCCCAGCATTTT. Residues: CASSLPRDGSNQPQHF. Variable domain in full (rest from reference TRBV28 and TRBJ1-5): DVKVTQSSRYLVKRTGEKVFLECVQDMDHENMFWYRQDPGLGLRLIYFSYDVKMKEKGDIPEGYSVSREKKERFSLILESASTNQTSMYLCASSLPRDGSNQPQHFGDGTRLSIL.

This sequence joins TRBV20-1 and TRBJ1-4, with D tentatively TRBD1 (5 bases). V lost 0 bases to trimming and J lost 3 bases, with 8 bases between them. The CDR3 covers 14 residues. Germline CDR1 DFQATT, CDR2 SNEGSKA (reference sequence). For the CDR3, the DNA is TGCAGTGCTAGAGAGGGGGGGGCTAATGAAAAACTGTTTTTT. This codes for CSAREGGANEKLFF.

CDR3 nucleotide sequence: TGTGCCAGCAGCTCCTCAGGAGGTGGGAATGAGCAGTTCTTC. Its translation is CASSSSGGGNEQFF. The V gene is TRBV7-8, the J gene TRBJ2-1; D possibly corresponds to TRBD2 (5 bases). V lost 4 bases, J lost 7 bases, and 14 bases lay in between. Germline CDR1 SGHVS, CDR2 FQNEAQ. The CDR3 is 14 residues long.

CDR3 bases: TGCAGTGCTCTGGAGATAGCTGGATACAATGAGCAGTACTTC. As protein: CSALEIAGYNEQYF. V gene TRBV20-1 combines with J gene TRBJ2-5; D gene uncertain. The CDR3 is made up of 14 amino acids. Trimming removed 5 bases at V and 11 bases at J, with 24 bases between. Germline-derived CDR1 and CDR2 are DFQATT and SNEGSKA (reference sequence).

The chain is built from TRBV27 and TRBJ1-1; unclear D gene. The germline V gene has CDR1 MNHEY and CDR2 SMNVEV (reference sequence). Trimming pared 4 bases from V and 1 base from J, leaving 13 bases between. The CDR3 runs to 15 residues. The CDR3 is CASSSDTLANTEAFF. In DNA, the CDR3 is TGTGCCAGCAGTTCAGATACTTTAGCGAACACTGAAGCTTTCTTT.

The rearrangement links TRBV19 to TRBJ1-1; no clear D gene. This CDR3 has 13 residues. V was shortened by 4 bases and J by 0 bases, with 6 bases between the two germline ends. The germline gives CDR1 LNHDA, CDR2 SQIVND (reference sequence). CDR3 bases: TGTGCCAGTAGTAGACCTATGAACACTGAAGCTTTCTTT. This sequence encodes CASSRPMNTEAFF.

This clonotype was counted between two and nine times. The V and J genes are TRBV30 and TRBJ1-5, with a possible D match to TRBD1 (6 bases). CDR3 length: 13 amino acids. Looked up from germline, CDR1 is GTSNPN and CDR2 is SVGIG (reference sequence). Trimming shortened V by 2 bases and J by 6 bases, and 11 bases separated the two germline ends. The DNA for the CDR3 is TGTGCCTGGAGTATACAGGGAAGTCAGCCCCAGCATTTT. This sequence encodes CAWSIQGSQPQHF. The full variable domain, completed using reference TRBV30 and TRBJ1-5, is SQTIHQWPATLVQPVGSPLSLECTVEGTSNPNLYWYRQAAGRGLQLLFYSVGIGQISSEVPQNLSASRPQDRQFILSSKKLLLSDSGFYLCAWSIQGSQPQHFGDGTRLSIL.

This clonotype has only a few counts. The V and J genes are TRBV20-1 and TRBJ1-6; D remains unclear. This CDR3 contains 16 residues. V was cut by 2 bases and J by 6 bases, with 17 bases left in between. Germline loops: CDR1 DFQATT, CDR2 SNEGSKA (reference sequence). CDR3 in amino acids: CSARPLLTGSNSPLHF. Written as DNA, the CDR3 is TGCAGTGCTAGACCCCTTCTGACGGGGTCTAATTCACCCCTCCACTTT.

The V call is TRBV10-2, the J call TRBJ1-1; no clear D gene. The CDR3 is 12 residues long. V was trimmed by 3 bases and J by 7 bases, leaving 9 bases between them. CDR1 is WSHSY and CDR2 is SAAADI in the germline V gene. The CDR3 region has the DNA TGCGCCAGCAGTGACGGCGGAATTGAAGCTTTCTTT. Protein: CASSDGGIEAFF.

This rearrangement joins TRBV6-5 to TRBJ2-5; 8 bases are a match to TRBD2. The CDR3 length is 14 residues. CDR1 and CDR2 (germline): MNHEY, SVGAGI. The J segment lost 11 bases and the V segment lost 6 bases, leaving 14 bases of the junction unmatched. The CDR3 region has the DNA TGTGCCAGCAGCTTGACCGGGACTAGTCGTGAGCAGTACTTC. It encodes CASSLTGTSREQYF.

This chain joins TRBV28 and TRBJ2-1; D perhaps matches TRBD2 (6 bases). In germline, CDR1 is MDHEN, CDR2 SYDVKM. The CDR3 is made up of 17 amino acids. Trimming cost V 7 bases and J 4 bases, with 23 bases left between them. The CDR3 is CASTSSYSREFYNEQFF. DNA of the CDR3: TGTGCCAGCACCTCGTCCTACTCCCGGGAGTTTTACAATGAGCAGTTCTTC. Drawing the rest from reference TRBV28 and TRBJ2-1, the complete variable domain is DVKVTQSSRYLVKRTGEKVFLECVQDMDHENMFWYRQDPGLGLRLIYFSYDVKMKEKGDIPEGYSVSREKKERFSLILESASTNQTSMYLCASTSSYSREFYNEQFFGPGTRLTVL.

This clonotype appeared a few times. The CDR3 protein is CASSSGDRGFYEQYF. CDR3 DNA: TGTGCCAGCAGTTCCGGGGACAGGGGATTCTACGAGCAGTACTTC. The chain carries TRBV6-5 and TRBJ2-7; the match to TRBD1 covers 10 bases. The ends lost 4 bases at V and 3 bases at J; junction bases unmatched: 6. Germline V lookup: CDR1 MNHEY, CDR2 SVGAGI. The CDR3 length is 15 residues.

This clonotype showed up just a few times. The CDR3 region has the DNA TGCGCCAGCAGCCAAGACACCGGGGCTTTCTTT. Protein product: CASSQDTGAFF. This chain uses TRBV4-1 with TRBJ1-1; D ambiguous. Between the trimmed V and J ends, which lost 0 bases and 11 bases, there was a span of 7 bases. The CDR3 has 11 residues. Germline values: CDR1 MGHRA, CDR2 YSYEKL.